This T cell receptor (beta chain) was identified during a study of OX40 agonist ivuxolimab in advanced cancers. Study observations and caveats: CD8+ T cells showed, on average, more clonal expansion than CD4+ cells. Clonal expansion by week 6 occurred in CD4+ and CD8+ blood T cells (at 0.1 to 3.0 mg/kg).

Turning to this clone: Its antigen is not known.

Profiling relied on immunoSEQ multiplex PCR, and the TCRdb table lists in-frame clones only, not all of them. The sample shows tens of thousands of clones, roughly 90% of them seen only once. The clonotype was recovered from an adult with an advanced solid tumor such as melanoma, head and neck, liver or kidney cancer. The specimen was CD4+ or CD8+ T cells sorted from blood, collected in a trial of the OX40 agonist ivuxolimab.

CDR3 sequence (DNA): TGTGCCAGCAGTTTTGGGGTGAAGAGTGAGGCTGCGGCTCAGCCCCAGCATTTT. Residues: CASSFGVKSEAAAQPQHF. V usage is TRBV28 and J usage is TRBJ1-5; D not certain. The ends were cut back, 3 bases at V and 6 bases at J, with 24 bases in the middle. CDR1 MDHEN and CDR2 SYDVKM come from the germline V gene. This CDR3 spans 18 amino acids.